This T cell receptor (beta chain) was found in a study of glioma-infiltrating T cells after dendritic cell vaccination. A word on this clone: Its antigen is currently unknown.

The J segment lost 6 bases and the V segment lost 4 bases, leaving 10 bases of the junction unmatched. The CDR3 has 16 amino acids. Germline-derived CDR1 and CDR2 are SGHNT and YYREEE (reference sequence). TCRB CDR3 was amplified from 2 ug genomic DNA or less. The table came from immunoSEQ multiplex PCR; TCRdb's copy has only in-frame clones and leaves some out. This table holds around 100,000 clones, around 83% found once. Study observations and caveats: Survival was not directly related to TCR clonality in these patients.

Time point noted: after dendritic cell vaccination, including at tumor progression/relapse. Patients had residual fresh-frozen tumor tissue and more than two years of survival data. PBMC were collected before vaccination, two weeks after the third vaccination, and at progression. The J gene is TRBJ2-1, the V gene TRBV5-4; TRBD2 matches at 10 bases. This sequence was found in a human donor with glioblastoma. The sample in question was blood, obtained after dendritic cell vaccination. CDR3 sequence reads: CASSLASGGTFNEQFF. The CDR3 bases are TGTGCCAGCAGCCTAGCTAGCGGGGGCACATTCAATGAGCAGTTCTTC.